The next 3 T cell receptor beta chains were all read from a single sample in a study of early T cells in non-severe SARS-CoV-2 infection. From the 5' RACE reads, TCRdb called clonotypes with MiXCR, one entry per CDR3 protein. This table has tens of thousands of distinct CDR3 sequences, around 15% appearing once. The sequenced material came from whole blood. These receptors all stem from an adult who was a healthcare worker with PCR-confirmed SARS-CoV-2 infection or an uninfected control (not recorded which).

This clonotype was observed a few times. Here the CDR3 reads CANRPTTDNEAFF. Here the CDR3 DNA reads TGCGCCAACCGACCTACCACCGATAATGAAGCTTTCTTT. The chain recombines TRBV10-1 with TRBJ1-1; D is unclear. In germline, CDR1 is WNHNN, CDR2 SYGVQD (reference sequence). This CDR3 is built from 13 residues. V was shortened by 10 bases and J by 7 bases, with 19 bases between the two germline ends.

V gene TRBV12-3 or TRBV12-4 combines with J gene TRBJ1-3; unclear D gene. The V gene lost 1 base and the J gene lost 9 bases, with 13 bases spanning the gap. This CDR3 is built from 14 residues. The CDR3 spells CASSLVPAGRTIYF. The CDR3 DNA reads as TGTGCCAGCAGTTTAGTGCCCGCTGGACGCACCATATATTTT.

This clonotype turned up a few times. The chain employs TRBV5-1 and TRBJ2-5; 7 positions match TRBD1. V shed 4 bases and J 4 bases; nucleotides not matched to a gene: 7. The CDR3 consists of 14 residues. Germline CDR1 SGHRS, CDR2 YFSETQ. In nucleotides, the CDR3 is TGCGCCAGCAGCAACGACAGGGACGGAGAGACCCAGTACTTC. This translates into CASSNDRDGETQYF.